This T cell receptor beta chain emerged from a study of molecular identifiers for immune sequencing clone quantification. Regarding the study as a whole: Clones of above 20 RNA copies carried over 97% of effector molecules; in naive cells they carried under 1%.

This clonotype occurred many times. What it recognizes is unknown. This CDR3 comprises 13 residues. Trimming removed 1 base from V and 6 bases from J, with 7 bases in between. Per the germline V gene, CDR1 is LNHNV and CDR2 is YYDKDF (reference sequence). TCRdb passed the PCR reads through MiXCR, listing each CDR3 protein once. The sample includes more than 550,000 distinct CDR3 sequences, approximately 24% seen only once; the top ten take around 0.78%. This chain links TRBV15 with TRBJ1-3; the D gene is possibly TRBD1 (6 bases). The sequencing sample was made of naive CD8+ T cells from blood, with Jurkat cell RNA spiked in. The subset was: FACS-sorted CD8+CD4-CCR7+CD45RA+ naive T cells. The origin of this receptor is a human donor in good health. Some libraries in this study had Jurkat cell RNA spiked in. CDR3 region: CATSRGQANTIYF. CDR3 sequence (DNA): TGTGCCACCAGCAGAGGACAGGCAAACACCATATATTTT.